This record covers a single T cell receptor beta chain. CDR1 is SGHTA and CDR2 is FQGNSA in the germline V gene. Trimming cost V 5 bases and J 2 bases, with 16 bases left between them. The CDR3 runs 17 residues. The source of the sample is a study of blood T cell repertoires in COVID-19. Study-wide background: Samples of COVID-19 (acute and convalescent) were obtained from the United States, Italy and Spain. PBMCs, B-cell-depleted T cells, or T cells provided the cDNA or gDNA that made up the material.

As processed by the authors: Reference gene primers were amplified, and this amplification served to estimate nucleated cell counts. Profiled with immunoSEQ multiplex PCR; TCRdb holds only in-frame clones, not every one. That table furnishes V, J and clone size, whereas the DNA furnished D and trimming. The sample yields 75,000 to 90,000 clones, roughly 83% seen once. Sequencing was performed on peripheral blood. The chain combines TRBV7-2 with TRBJ1-6; D might be TRBD1 (5 bases). This clonotype originated in a middle-aged man with active COVID-19. The CDR3 region has the DNA TGTGCCAGCAGCGATATAAGGGGCCGCACCTATAATTCACCCCTCCACTTT. Translating it yields CASSDIRGRTYNSPLHF.